This entry describes one TCR beta chain. Its antigen specificity is not known. Base qualities are not provided; no much larger clone lies one nucleotide away. The sample belongs to a study of blood T cell repertoires in COVID-19 (dated by TCRdb to about 2020). Study-wide context: Collaborator samples came from the United States, Italy and Spain and covered acute and convalescent phases of COVID-19. Nearly every sample came with metadata listing a de-identified subject ID, COVID-19 status, age in years and sex. Subjects who had been exposed to COVID-19, were actively infected with it, or had recovered from it provided the deeply sampled blood TCRbeta repertoires that made up the dataset. Where available, HLA class I and class II types were obtained from metadata supplied by the sample provider rather than from assay-based typing. The samples were drawn from two sources: the first 160 participants of the ongoing ImmuneRACE study, and 1,200 or so subjects contributed by 6 global collaborators. The material from the prospective study consisted of cDNA or gDNA derived from T cells, B-cell-depleted T cells, or PBMCs. A freely available public database, intended as a resource for researchers studying the immune response to SARS-CoV-2, is where the repertoires were released.

One collaborating source in Seattle enrolled patients while the patients were actively infected and followed the patients over time throughout the course of disease. Whole blood was collected in K2EDTA tubes by collaborating institutions according to the institutions' own protocols. For TCRbeta analysis, collaborators shipped samples as frozen whole blood, isolated PBMCs, or DNA extracted from either of those sample types. V drops 1 base and J drops 1 base, leaving 13 bases in between. The germline V gene gives CDR1 as LGHNA and CDR2 as YNFKEQ. Taken from cysteine to phenylalanine, the CDR3 has 16 residues. Only CDR3 DNA is held: 48 bases, read in frame from base 1. The immunoSEQ Assay, a bias-controlled multiplex PCR, was used to amplify TCRbeta CDR3 regions from genomic DNA. The original pipeline was this. The number of nucleated cells in each sample was estimated from the amplification of reference gene primers within the assay. To quantify the absolute abundance of each unique TCRbeta CDR3 rearrangement, sequence reads were collapsed and filtered. For each sample, productive Simpson clonality was calculated as the square root of Simpson's diversity index over productive rearrangements. Here the immuneACCESS table is served through TCRdb, limited to in-frame sequences with V and J called. Missing clones are a known gap in these copies; in checked studies unresolved V genes cover under half, and the rest lacks a known reason. V, J and clone size are those of that table, while D and trimming were read from the DNA. Recorded for this sample are hundreds of thousands of clones; 86% of them occurred a single time. The top ten hold just over 7% of the sample.

Broader findings and caveats from the paper: Clinical and demographic metadata were provided uncurated, with the amount varying by source and participant.

The chain uses TRBV4-2 and TRBJ1-1; no D gene can be assigned with confidence. The sample comprised peripheral blood. The source is a woman aged 60-75 years with COVID-19, enrolled during active disease. The CDR3 corresponds to CASSQGVSSQNTEAFF. The DNA sequence is TGTGCCAGCAGCCAAGGTGTATCTAGTCAGAACACTGAAGCTTTCTTT.